The 24 T cell receptor beta chains below all came from one sample that was sequenced in a study of identifying expanded T cells in peripheral blood. The assay was immunoSEQ multiplex PCR, and TCRdb's table has in-frame clones only and misses some. The data contain some 90,000 clones, roughly 91% of them singletons. The sample was blood. Source of these receptors: a person between 18 and 75 years old in good health.

The chain carries TRBV2 and TRBJ1-4, with D hard to call. The CDR3 runs to 13 residues. The V gene's germline CDR1 is SNHLY and CDR2 FYNNEI. The V end was cut by 4 bases, the J end by 2 bases, with 5 bases between. CDR3 amino acids: CASSAVTNEKLFF. CDR3 bases: TGTGCCAGCAGTGCTGTGACTAATGAAAAACTGTTTTTT.

The rearrangement uses TRBV5-1 and TRBJ1-4; D is perhaps TRBD1 (5 bases). Germline assignment: CDR1 SGHRS and CDR2 YFSETQ. This CDR3 region has 14 residues. The V gene lost 4 bases and the J gene lost 8 bases, with 15 bases spanning the gap. The DNA for the CDR3 is TGCGCCAGCAGCATGGGGACCCTGGGGGAAAAACTGTTTTTT. Translation: CASSMGTLGEKLFF.

The chain couples TRBV5-8 to TRBJ2-3; 9 bases match TRBD2. The CDR3 has 15 residues. The germline V gene encodes CDR1 SGHTS and CDR2 YDEGEE. V shed 5 bases and J 6 bases; nucleotides not matched to a gene: 10. In nucleotides, the CDR3 is TGTGCCAGCAGAACCGGGACTAGCAGCAGGGATACGCAGTATTTT. This sequence encodes CASRTGTSSRDTQYF.

This chain links TRBV29-1 with TRBJ2-1, with D possibly matching TRBD1 (6 bases). Deletions cut 4 bases from V and 5 bases from J, with 12 bases between. The CDR3 is 13 amino acids. Per the germline V gene, CDR1 is SQVTM and CDR2 is ANQGSEA. As DNA, the CDR3 is TGCAGCGTTGTTGTGACAGGCAACAATGAGCAGTTCTTC. Protein product: CSVVVTGNNEQFF.

The chain combines TRBV14 with TRBJ2-5; 11 bases agree with TRBD2. Germline assignment: CDR1 SGHDN and CDR2 FVKESK. Trimming at V came to 1 base and at J to 3 bases, leaving 7 bases not matched to a gene. The CDR3 is 17 amino acids. The CDR3 nucleotides are TGTGCCAGCAGCCAAGTATTGTTACTAGCGGGGGAAGAGACCCAGTACTTC. This sequence encodes CASSQVLLLAGEETQYF.

This chain uses TRBV2 with TRBJ1-5; 8 positions agree with TRBD1. The CDR3 runs to 13 residues. J gave up 7 bases and V 6 bases, and 5 bases lay outside the gene matches. The germline gives CDR1 SNHLY, CDR2 FYNNEI. The CDR3, as DNA: TGTGCCAGCAGGGACAGGGAGGGCCAGCCCCAGCATTTT. Translating gives CASRDREGQPQHF.

This clone has only one observation. The chain recombines TRBV30 with TRBJ1-6, with D possibly matching TRBD1 (6 bases). Deletions cut 0 bases from V and 1 base from J, with 16 bases between. CDR3 length: 18 amino acids. Germline V CDR1 and CDR2: GTSNPN, SVGIG (reference sequence). CDR3 region: CAWSVRQGRGSYNSPLHF. DNA of the CDR3: TGTGCCTGGAGTGTACGTCAGGGGCGAGGGTCCTATAATTCACCCCTCCACTTT.

The chain carries TRBV27 and TRBJ2-7; no definite D call. The CDR3 sequence is 13 residues long. V gave up 2 bases and J gave up 9 bases, with 14 bases separating them. Germline V gives CDR1 MNHEY, CDR2 SMNVEV (reference sequence). This chain's CDR3 is CASSLRPLKGQYF. The DNA of the CDR3 is TGTGCCAGCAGTTTACGGCCCTTGAAGGGGCAGTACTTC.

In the case of this clone: The junction departs from germline at one end; a sequencing error may be responsible. V and J are TRBV5-4 and TRBJ2-5, with D possibly TRBD2 on 7 matching bases. The CDR3 sequence is 14 residues long. Germline V gene data show CDR1 as SGHNT and CDR2 as YYREEE (reference sequence). This chain's CDR3 is CASSPGGQQGTQYF. CDR3 DNA: TGTGCCAGCAGCCCCGGGGGGCAACAAGGGACCCAGTACTTC.

V and J are TRBV7-9 and TRBJ1-1; 10 bases are a match to TRBD1. Germline values: CDR1 SEHNR, CDR2 FQNEAQ (reference sequence). This CDR3 has 16 residues. V shed 6 bases and J 1 base; nucleotides not matched to a gene: 8. CDR3 sequence: CASSSDDRGQNTEAFF. In DNA, the CDR3 is TGTGCCAGCAGTTCGGATGACAGGGGGCAGAACACTGAAGCTTTCTTT.

The rearrangement uses TRBV6-1 and TRBJ1-2, with D hard to call. The germline V and J ends were trimmed by 8 bases and 4 bases, with 17 bases remaining between them. The germline V gene has CDR1 MNHNS and CDR2 SASEGT. The CDR3 is 14 amino acids. CDR3 loop: CASGEGRVAYGYTF. The CDR3 nucleotides read TGTGCCAGCGGCGAGGGCCGGGTGGCCTATGGCTACACCTTC.

The sample holds one count of this clone. This sequence joins TRBV5-6 and TRBJ2-1, with 8 bases aligning to TRBD2. This CDR3 has 15 residues. Germline V gene lookup returns CDR1 SGHDT and CDR2 YYEEEE. J lost 0 bases, V lost 5 bases, and 4 bases had no gene match. The CDR3 bases are TGTGCCAGCAGTTTAGCGGGGAGCTCCTACAATGAGCAGTTCTTC. Amino acids: CASSLAGSSYNEQFF. Using reference TRBV5-6 and TRBJ2-1 for the parts outside the CDR3, the full variable domain is DAGVTQSPTHLIKTRGQQVTLRCSPKSGHDTVSWYQQALGQGPQFIFQYYEEEERQRGNFPDRFSGHQFPNYSSELNVNALLLGDSALYLCASSLAGSSYNEQFFGPGTRLTVL.

V is TRBV4-3 and J is TRBJ2-4; a possible D gene is TRBD1 (6 bases). Per germline, CDR1 LGHNA and CDR2 YSLEER. Trimming cost V 2 bases and J 10 bases, with 12 bases left between them. The CDR3 has 13 residues. The CDR3: CASSQLLGTIQYF. In DNA form, the CDR3 reads TGCGCCAGCAGCCAACTTCTAGGGACAATTCAGTACTTC.

The chain couples TRBV9 to TRBJ2-2; D gene ambiguous. Trimming pared 1 base from V and 6 bases from J, leaving 13 bases between. This CDR3 is built from 15 residues. Germline V CDR1 and CDR2: SGDLS, YYNGEE. CDR3 nucleotide sequence: TGTGCCAGCAGCGTACGGCCAGGCTCTCCCGGGGAGCTGTTTTTT. This codes for CASSVRPGSPGELFF.

V usage is TRBV11-2 and J usage is TRBJ2-1; maybe TRBD2 (7 bases). Germline V gene data show CDR1 as SGHAT and CDR2 as FQNNGV. V lost 2 bases and J 8 bases, leaving 13 bases between the germline ends. This CDR3 is built from 14 residues. The CDR3 is CASSLSGGGYEQFF. The CDR3 bases are TGTGCCAGCAGCTTATCGGGGGGCGGATATGAGCAGTTCTTC.

Here the CDR3 DNA reads TGTGCCAGCAGCTTGGAAACGGGGGGGGCGAATTCACCCCTCCACTTT. This translates into CASSLETGGANSPLHF. This chain links TRBV5-6 with TRBJ1-6; D perhaps matches TRBD1 (6 bases). The CDR3 totals 16 residues. From germline, CDR1 is SGHDT and CDR2 YYEEEE. V was shortened by 0 bases and J by 7 bases, with 14 bases between the two germline ends. Using reference TRBV5-6 and TRBJ1-6 for the parts outside the CDR3, the full variable domain is DAGVTQSPTHLIKTRGQQVTLRCSPKSGHDTVSWYQQALGQGPQFIFQYYEEEERQRGNFPDRFSGHQFPNYSSELNVNALLLGDSALYLCASSLETGGANSPLHFGNGTRLTVT.

The chain is built from TRBV5-1 and TRBJ2-5, with TRBD1 identical over 10 bases. CDR3 size: 13 residues. Trimming cost V 4 bases and J 5 bases; bases outside gene matches: 2. CDR1 is SGHRS, CDR2 YFSETQ, per germline. The CDR3 loop reads CASSPDRGETQYF. For the CDR3, the DNA is TGCGCCAGCAGCCCGGACAGGGGGGAGACCCAGTACTTC.

The chain couples TRBV29-1 to TRBJ1-1; D may be TRBD1 (5 bases). The germline V gene has CDR1 SQVTM and CDR2 ANQGSEA. V was trimmed by 6 bases and J by 7 bases, leaving 9 bases between them. This CDR3 contains 10 residues. CDR3 DNA sequence: TGCAGCGTGGAGGGGATTGAAGCTTTCTTT. Translation gives CSVEGIEAFF.

The rearrangement joins TRBV5-1 to TRBJ2-5; 7 bases map to TRBD1. V lost 5 bases, J lost 2 bases, and 9 bases stayed unmatched. Per germline, CDR1 SGHRS and CDR2 YFSETQ. The CDR3 is 15 residues long. The CDR3 nucleotides read TGCGCCAGCAGTGGTTGGGACAGCCTACAAGAGACCCAGTACTTC. Protein: CASSGWDSLQETQYF.

The rearrangement joins TRBV7-2 to TRBJ2-3; 7 bases fit TRBD2. The V gene's germline CDR1 is SGHTA and CDR2 FQGNSA. CDR3 length equals 17 residues. V lost 2 bases, J lost 0 bases, and 8 bases stayed unmatched. The CDR3 nucleotides are TGTGCCAGCAGCTTACGTTTGGGAGCGGGGAGCACAGATACGCAGTATTTT. It translates to CASSLRLGAGSTDTQYF.

This sequence joins TRBV9 and TRBJ2-3, with TRBD1 as a possible D gene (6 bases). The CDR3 has 14 amino acids. From germline, CDR1 is SGDLS and CDR2 YYNGEE. The V gene lost 0 bases and the J gene lost 4 bases, with 9 bases spanning the gap. CDR3 coding DNA: TGTGCCAGCAGCGTAGCACAGGGCTCAGATACGCAGTATTTT. Translation gives CASSVAQGSDTQYF.

The CDR3 is CASCRYSGGTDTQYF. CDR3 nucleotide sequence: TGTGCCTCGTGCCGCTATAGCGGGGGGACAGATACGCAGTATTTT. The chain recombines TRBV7-8 with TRBJ2-3; TRBD2 aligns across 10 bases. This CDR3 spans 15 amino acids. Germline lookup yields CDR1 SGHVS and CDR2 FQNEAQ. After removal of 11 bases from V and 3 bases from J, the junction contained 11 bases not matched to a gene. Drawing the rest from reference TRBV7-8 and TRBJ2-3, the complete variable domain is GAGVSQSPRYKVAKRGQDVALRCDPISGHVSLFWYQQALGQGPEFLTYFQNEAQLDKSGLPSDRFFAERPEGSVSTLKIQRTQQEDSAVYLCASCRYSGGTDTQYFGPGTRLTVL.

The J gene is TRBJ2-1, the V gene TRBV4-3; D not resolved. Trimming removed 6 bases at V and 6 bases at J, with 12 bases between. CDR3 length equals 13 residues. Germline CDR1 reads LGHNA; CDR2 reads YSLEER. In DNA form, the CDR3 reads TGCGCCAGCAGAAGAGTCATTTTCAATGAGCAGTTCTTC. Its translation: CASRRVIFNEQFF.

The chain is built from TRBV6-1 and TRBJ1-1; D call uncertain. The CDR3 has 13 residues. V lost 7 bases to trimming and J lost 2 bases, with 11 bases between them. Germline V gene lookup returns CDR1 MNHNS and CDR2 SASEGT. The CDR3 DNA follows: TGTGCCAGCATAGGCCAGTCCAACACTGAAGCTTTCTTT. It is translated as CASIGQSNTEAFF.